A single sample gave rise to the 30 T cell receptor beta chains below, sequenced in a study of blood T cells in healthy people across ages. A sample-barcoded 5' primer and a J-beta primer mix were used in a second PCR of roughly 6 to 11 cycles. TCRdb independently ran MiXCR on the 5' RACE reads; one entry per CDR3 protein. This sample has around 500,000 distinct CDR3 sequences, with about 45% found just once. Sequenced input: blood. These receptors all come from a man aged 80 or over in good health.

The chain uses TRBV25-1 and TRBJ1-2; 8 bases fit TRBD1. The CDR3 has 14 amino acids. V lost 3 bases, J lost 7 bases, and 7 bases stayed unmatched. CDR1 is MGHDK, CDR2 SYGVNS, per germline. The CDR3 sequence: CASSEPTGECGYTF. The CDR3 DNA reads as TGTGCCAGCAGTGAGCCGACAGGGGAATGTGGCTACACCTTC.

The rearrangement uses TRBV7-2 and TRBJ2-1; 12 positions agree with TRBD1. Germline CDR1 reads SGHTA; CDR2 reads FQGNSA. The CDR3 runs to 16 residues. J lost 8 bases, V lost 5 bases, and 10 bases had no gene match. The DNA of the CDR3 is TGTGCCAGCAGCATAACCGGGACAGGGGGCTCTTATGAGCAGTTCTTC. The encoded protein is CASSITGTGGSYEQFF.

This clonotype was detected a few times. The gene calls are TRBV7-2 and TRBJ2-1; 8 nucleotides match TRBD1. The length of the CDR3 is 14 residues. Unmatched junction bases numbered 6, after V lost 8 bases and J lost 3 bases. The germline V gene has CDR1 SGHTA and CDR2 FQGNSA. CDR3 loop: CASGYRGIYNEQFF. CDR3 nucleotide sequence: TGTGCCAGCGGATACAGGGGGATCTACAATGAGCAGTTCTTC. Looking up the rest from reference TRBV7-2 and TRBJ2-1 gives the full variable domain: GAGVSQSPSNKVTEKGKDVELRCDPISGHTALYWYRQSLGQGLEFLIYFQGNSAPDKSGLPSDRFSAERTGGSVSTLTIQRTQQEDSAVYLCASGYRGIYNEQFFGPGTRLTVL.

The CDR3 loop is CASSPRWVNAEQYF. The CDR3 nucleotides read TGTGCCAGCAGCCCCCGGTGGGTGAATGCCGAGCAGTACTTC. This chain connects TRBV11-2 to TRBJ2-5; D remains ambiguous. The end of the DNA is better explained by TRBJ2-7, so the J call may be wrong. In germline, CDR1 is SGHAT, CDR2 FQNNGV. The CDR3 sequence is 14 residues long.

The rearrangement links TRBV2 to TRBJ2-4; 7 bases are a match to TRBD1. The CDR3 length is 16 residues. Germline loops: CDR1 SNHLY, CDR2 FYNNEI. Trimming took 5 bases from V and 1 from J; bases not matched to a gene: 8. The CDR3 DNA follows: TGTGCCAGCAGTTCCTCAGGGGGACGGGCCAAAAACATTCAGTACTTC. Its translation is CASSSSGGRAKNIQYF.

This clonotype has just one count. The chain links TRBV6-2 or TRBV6-3 to TRBJ2-3; D perhaps matches TRBD2 (5 bases). CDR3 length: 16 residues. Germline V gives CDR1 MNHEY, CDR2 SVGEGT. V was trimmed by 0 bases and J by 0 bases, leaving 10 bases between them. CDR3 in DNA: TGTGCCAGCAGTTACTCAGCTAGCCTAAGCACAGATACGCAGTATTTT. Protein: CASSYSASLSTDTQYF.

To note about this clonotype: Relative to the germline gene, one junction end is altered; a read error may explain this. The chain employs TRBV5-1 and TRBJ1-1; 8 positions agree with TRBD1. The V gene's germline CDR1 is SGHRS and CDR2 YFSETQ. The CDR3 extends over 14 amino acids. CDR3 region: CASSRQGMNTEAFF. In DNA form, the CDR3 reads TGTGCCAGCAGCCGACAGGGGATGAACACTGAAGCTTTCTTT.

The sample holds a few counts of this clonotype. The chain combines TRBV20-1 with TRBJ2-4; TRBD2 is a possible D gene (7 bases). The CDR3 loop spans 16 amino acids. V was trimmed by 1 base and J by 0 bases, leaving 13 bases between them. Germline V lookup: CDR1 DFQATT, CDR2 SNEGSKA (reference sequence). CDR3 residues: CSARGAGAGAKNIQYF. CDR3 DNA sequence: TGCAGTGCTAGAGGTGCGGGGGCTGGAGCCAAAAACATTCAGTACTTC.

This chain uses TRBV5-1 with TRBJ2-7; 7 nucleotides match TRBD1. Per the germline V gene, CDR1 is SGHRS and CDR2 is YFSETQ. V gave up 0 bases and J gave up 3 bases; unmatched junction bases: 6. The CDR3 loop spans 15 amino acids. CDR3 amino acids: CASSLGGQALYEQYF. For the CDR3, the DNA is TGCGCCAGCAGCTTGGGAGGACAGGCCCTCTACGAGCAGTACTTC. The entire variable domain, with the rest obtained from reference TRBV5-1 and TRBJ2-7, is as follows: KAGVTQTPRYLIKTRGQQVTLSCSPISGHRSVSWYQQTPGQGLQFLFEYFSETQRNKGNFPGRFSGRQFSNSRSEMNVSTLELGDSALYLCASSLGGQALYEQYFGPGTRLTVT.

The chain recombines TRBV28 with TRBJ2-3, with D perhaps being TRBD1 or TRBD2 (5 bases each). The V gene lost 3 bases and the J gene lost 4 bases, with 23 bases spanning the gap. Germline values: CDR1 MDHEN, CDR2 SYDVKM. The CDR3 loop spans 18 amino acids. The CDR3, as DNA: TGTGCCAGCAGTTTTGGGGGTTTTAAGGGTTTATTCGCAGATACGCAGTATTTT. Protein product: CASSFGGFKGLFADTQYF.

V gene TRBV28 combines with J gene TRBJ2-1, with 10 bases fitting TRBD2. CDR3 length: 14 residues. The junction had 5 bases not matched to a gene; V was cut back by 3 bases and J by 9 bases. Germline assignment: CDR1 MDHEN and CDR2 SYDVKM. CDR3 in amino acids: CASSLVAGGIEQFF. DNA for the CDR3: TGTGCCAGCAGTTTGGTAGCGGGAGGTATTGAGCAGTTCTTC.

The chain's CDR3 is CATCIGGYGYTF. The CDR3 DNA sequence: TGTGCCACCTGCATTGGGGGCTATGGCTACACCTTC. The genes are TRBV6-5 and TRBJ1-2; perhaps TRBD1 as D (5 bases). The germline gives CDR1 MNHEY, CDR2 SVGAGI. The CDR3 loop spans 12 amino acids. V lost 10 bases to trimming and J lost 4 bases, with 13 bases between them.

This sequence joins TRBV20-1 and TRBJ2-3, with D possibly called TRBD1 or TRBD2 (5 bases each). CDR3 length equals 13 residues. V was clipped by 6 bases and J by 5 bases, with 15 bases between them. Germline V gene lookup returns CDR1 DFQATT and CDR2 SNEGSKA (reference sequence). The CDR3 sequence is CSAGEAGGDTQYF. CDR3 DNA sequence: TGCAGTGCCGGCGAGGCTGGGGGAGATACGCAGTATTTT.

The chain uses TRBV28 and TRBJ1-2, with 8 bases matching TRBD1. This CDR3 is built from 15 residues. J lost 4 bases, V lost 7 bases, and 11 bases had no gene match. CDR1 is MDHEN and CDR2 is SYDVKM in the germline V gene. The CDR3 nucleotides read TGTGCCAGCACCCCGAGCAGGGGGCATAGCTATGGCTACACCTTC. Residues: CASTPSRGHSYGYTF.

This clonotype was recorded a few times. The chain couples TRBV7-2 to TRBJ2-5, with D unresolved. Germline CDR1 is SGHTA and CDR2 is FQGNSA. CDR3 length equals 15 residues. The V end lost 0 bases, the J end lost 9 bases, and 17 bases lay between the germline ends. In DNA, the CDR3 is TGTGCCAGCAGCTTAGCCACAGTCGGTGAAGTAGCCCAGTACTTC. Protein sequence: CASSLATVGEVAQYF.

The CDR3 nucleotides read TGTGCCAGCAGCTTAGCCACTAGCGGCTCCTACGAGCAGTACTTC. Its protein product is CASSLATSGSYEQYF. This chain uses TRBV7-2 with TRBJ2-7; TRBD2 aligns across 8 bases. CDR1 is SGHTA, CDR2 FQGNSA, per germline. This CDR3 spans 15 amino acids. J was trimmed by 0 bases and V by 0 bases; bases with no gene match: 1.

This chain uses TRBV2 with TRBJ2-1; TRBD1 agrees at 9 bases. This CDR3 has 15 amino acids. In germline, CDR1 is SNHLY, CDR2 FYNNEI. The V and J ends lost 6 bases and 10 bases, in that order; junction bases with no gene match: 13. DNA for the CDR3: TGTGCCAGCAGAGCTCCGGGACAGGGTCTTTGGGAGCAGTTCTTC. Amino acid sequence: CASRAPGQGLWEQFF.

This clonotype was observed a handful of times. This chain links TRBV7-2 with TRBJ2-5, with D maybe TRBD2 (6 bases). V lost 3 bases and J lost 5, with 19 bases in between. This CDR3 comprises 16 residues. Germline V CDR1 and CDR2: SGHTA, FQGNSA. CDR3 DNA sequence: TGTGCCAGCAGCTTGAATCTAGCGACTTCAGCCGAGACCCAGTACTTC. It translates to CASSLNLATSAETQYF.

This rearrangement joins TRBV20-1 to TRBJ1-4; no reliable D call. The CDR3 extends over 14 amino acids. V lost 4 bases and J lost 8, with 17 bases in between. Germline V gene sequence: CDR1 DFQATT, CDR2 SNEGSKA (reference sequence). The CDR3 DNA is TGCAGTGCTACGGAGACACTATACGGGGAAAAACTGTTTTTT. Protein product: CSATETLYGEKLFF.

The CDR3 DNA is TGTGCCAGCAGCTTGAGGGCAGGGGATGGTAATGAGCAGTTCTTC. It codes for CASSLRAGDGNEQFF. The chain joins TRBV5-8 to TRBJ2-1; D is possibly TRBD1 (6 bases). The CDR3 has 15 amino acids. The ends were cut back, 1 base at V and 7 bases at J, with 15 bases in the middle. Germline V gene lookup returns CDR1 SGHTS and CDR2 YDEGEE.

The rearrangement uses TRBV7-2 and TRBJ2-1; no clear D. V was trimmed by 5 bases and J by 7 bases, leaving 9 bases between them. The germline V gene encodes CDR1 SGHTA and CDR2 FQGNSA. The CDR3 has 12 residues. Here the CDR3 reads CASSISRNEQFF. The CDR3 DNA is TGTGCCAGCAGCATTAGTCGTAATGAGCAGTTCTTC.

The chain joins TRBV10-3 to TRBJ1-5; 8 bases align to TRBD1. In germline, CDR1 is ENHRY, CDR2 SYGVKD. The CDR3 has 15 residues. Trimming removed 2 bases from V and 2 bases from J; junction bases left unmatched: 2. The CDR3 sequence is CAISEQTGGNQPQHF. The CDR3, as DNA: TGTGCCATCAGTGAGCAGACAGGGGGCAATCAGCCCCAGCATTTT.

The J gene is TRBJ1-2, the V gene TRBV7-2, with D tentatively TRBD1 (5 bases). This CDR3 is 16 amino acids long. In germline, CDR1 is SGHTA, CDR2 FQGNSA. Trimming pared 4 bases from V and 3 bases from J, leaving 18 bases between. The DNA of the CDR3 is TGTGCCAGCAGCTCGGGGCTGTTCAGGGTGGACTATGGCTACACCTTC. Its translation: CASSSGLFRVDYGYTF.

The chain is built from TRBV7-2 and TRBJ2-2; D is undetermined. Germline CDR1 is SGHTA and CDR2 is FQGNSA. Trimming took 4 bases from V and 2 from J, leaving 5 bases between them. The CDR3 is 13 residues long. The CDR3 bases are TGTGCCAGCAGCTATCAAAACACCGGGGAGCTGTTTTTT. Residues: CASSYQNTGELFF.

This sequence joins TRBV12-3 or TRBV12-4 and TRBJ1-1; perhaps TRBD1 as D (6 bases). The CDR3 has 15 amino acids. V gave up 5 bases and J gave up 2 bases, with 15 bases separating them. CDR3 nucleotide sequence: TGTGCCAGCAGTCGCCAGGGACACCGAAACACTGAAGCTTTCTTT. It yields the protein CASSRQGHRNTEAFF.

The chain links TRBV20-1 to TRBJ1-2, with D tentatively TRBD1 (5 bases). The CDR3 loop spans 15 amino acids. Trimming removed 6 bases from V and 5 bases from J, with 22 bases in between. Germline CDR1 is DFQATT and CDR2 is SNEGSKA (reference sequence). CDR3 sequence (DNA): TGCAGTGCCGTTAACCAGGGCCCTGAGCCATATGGCTACACCTTC. It is translated as CSAVNQGPEPYGYTF.

The chain carries TRBV10-3 and TRBJ2-7; 11 nucleotides align to TRBD2. V lost 2 bases to trimming and J lost 5 bases; unmatched junction nucleotides: 8. The CDR3 length is 16 residues. The germline V gene encodes CDR1 ENHRY and CDR2 SYGVKD. This CDR3 reads CAISELSGRAGDEQYF. CDR3 DNA sequence: TGTGCCATCAGTGAGCTTAGCGGGAGGGCCGGGGACGAGCAGTACTTC.

Only a few counts were recorded for this clonotype. The chain couples TRBV3-1 to TRBJ1-1, with no clear D. CDR3 length: 12 amino acids. Germline lookup yields CDR1 LGHDT and CDR2 YNNKEL (reference sequence). Trimming left V 1 base short and J 4 bases short, with 4 bases between. The DNA of the CDR3 is TGTGCCAGCAGCCAAGCGGGCACTGAAGCTTTCTTT. As protein: CASSQAGTEAFF.

Ten or more counts support this clonotype. The V call is TRBV6-6, the J call TRBJ2-3, with TRBD2 identical over 7 bases. CDR1 is MNHNY and CDR2 is SVGAGI in the germline V gene (reference sequence). Losses at the gene ends were 2 bases for V and 4 bases for J; bases not matched to a gene: 6. The CDR3 spans 15 residues. The CDR3 DNA reads as TGTGCCAGCAGTTACGATGCGGGAGATCCAGATACGCAGTATTTT. Its protein is CASSYDAGDPDTQYF.

The table lists this clonotype with many counts. The V and J genes are TRBV20-1 and TRBJ2-7; no firm D call. Germline lookup yields CDR1 DFQATT and CDR2 SNEGSKA (reference sequence). The CDR3 is made up of 13 amino acids. V lost 6 bases, J lost 0 bases, and 12 bases lay in between. CDR3 in amino acids: CSALKENSYEQYF. DNA for the CDR3: TGCAGTGCCTTGAAGGAGAACTCCTACGAGCAGTACTTC.